This T cell receptor (beta chain) was identified during a study of blood T cell repertoires in COVID-19. Background on the study: Samples representing acute and convalescent COVID-19 were sourced from the United States, Italy and Spain. Nucleic acid was either cDNA or gDNA, and it came from T cells, B-cell-depleted T cells, or PBMCs.

The CDR3 totals 19 residues. As handled by the study authors: Amplification with reference gene primers provided the estimates of nucleated cell counts. Sequencing used immunoSEQ multiplex PCR; TCRdb keeps in-frame clones, though not all of them. D and trimming were read from the DNA, whereas the V and J calls and clone size are those reported in that table. The profile shows approximately 13,000 clones, nearly 75% of them singletons. The J gene is TRBJ2-2, the V gene TRBV12-1; TRBD2, the D gene given by the table, was not confirmed from the DNA. TRBV12-1 is classified as a pseudogene. The clonotype originates from a boy aged 2-9 years with active or convalescent COVID-19. Sequenced material: peripheral blood. Here the CDR3 reads CASSQTEMGEGDRTGELFF. In nucleotides, the CDR3 is TGTGCCAGCAGCCAAACAGAAATGGGGGAGGGGGATAGGACCGGGGAGCTGTTTTTT.